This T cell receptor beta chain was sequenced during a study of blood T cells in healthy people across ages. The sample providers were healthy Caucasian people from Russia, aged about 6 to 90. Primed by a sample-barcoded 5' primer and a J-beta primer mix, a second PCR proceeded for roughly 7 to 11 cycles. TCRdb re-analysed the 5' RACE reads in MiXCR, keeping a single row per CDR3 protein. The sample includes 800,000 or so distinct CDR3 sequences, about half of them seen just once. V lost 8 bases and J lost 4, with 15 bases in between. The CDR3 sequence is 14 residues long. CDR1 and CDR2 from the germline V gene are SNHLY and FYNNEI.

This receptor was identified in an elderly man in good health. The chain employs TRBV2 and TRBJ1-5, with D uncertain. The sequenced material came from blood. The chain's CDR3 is CASGMDGYNQPQHF. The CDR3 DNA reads TGTGCCAGCGGGATGGACGGTTATAATCAGCCCCAGCATTTT.